Following are 25 T cell receptor beta chains from one sample sequenced in a study of blood T cell repertoires in COVID-19. Repertoires were generated with immunoSEQ multiplex PCR, while TCRdb's copy carries only in-frame clones and drops some. The data contain a few hundred thousand clones, around 90% of them singletons. The sequenced sample was peripheral blood. Receptors originate from a person aged 18-35 years with COVID-19, enrolled during active disease.

The chain recombines TRBV2 with TRBJ1-1, with 7 nucleotides matching TRBD1. The CDR3 spans 15 residues. The germline V gene has CDR1 SNHLY and CDR2 FYNNEI. With 7 bases clipped from V and 4 bases from J, the junction kept 12 bases outside the gene matches. The CDR3, as DNA: TGTGCCAGCAATTCCGGGACAGATGGGACCACTGAAGCTTTCTTT. Its protein product is CASNSGTDGTTEAFF.

The chain uses TRBV12-3 or TRBV12-4 and TRBJ1-2; a possible D gene is TRBD1 (6 bases). The CDR3 has 13 residues. V was cut by 3 bases and J by 8 bases, with 13 bases left in between. In DNA form, the CDR3 reads TGTGCCAGCAGTTTCTTGGGGGCGAACGGCTACACCTTC. This codes for CASSFLGANGYTF.

With respect to this clone: This sample includes further DNA sequences coding for the same CDR3. The gene calls are TRBV9 and TRBJ1-6; tentative D call: TRBD1 (6 bases). CDR1 and CDR2 from the germline V gene are SGDLS and YYNGEE. The CDR3 has 14 residues. V was pared by 0 bases and J by 6 bases, with 7 bases between. The CDR3 DNA sequence: TGTGCCAGCAGCGTAGGGACAGTTAATTCACCCCTCCACTTT. As protein: CASSVGTVNSPLHF.

This clone turned up a few times. The V call is TRBV4-1, the J call TRBJ2-7; a weak D match, TRBD2 (5 bases). The CDR3 length is 15 residues. Germline V CDR1 and CDR2: MGHRA, YSYEKL. V lost 3 bases and J lost 7, with 19 bases in between. The CDR3 DNA is TGCGCCAGCAGCCACCTAGGGCTGGATTCGGGGGAGCAGTACTTC. It yields the protein CASSHLGLDSGEQYF.

This clone was found once. The chain recombines TRBV7-9 with TRBJ2-7, with TRBD1 identical over 10 bases. V shed 6 bases, J shed 6 bases, and the junction held 11 bases outside the gene matches. Germline V lookup: CDR1 SEHNR, CDR2 FQNEAQ (reference sequence). This CDR3 region has 15 residues. CDR3 bases: TGTGCCAGCAGTGTTCCGGGACAGGGGATCTCCGAGCAGTACTTC. Amino acids: CASSVPGQGISEQYF.

The chain carries TRBV6-5 and TRBJ2-3, with 9 bases that match TRBD2. Germline V CDR1 and CDR2: MNHEY, SVGAGI. The CDR3 runs to 15 residues. V lost 2 bases and J lost 2; bases outside the gene matches: 2. The DNA of the CDR3 is TGTGCCAGCAGTTACGCGGGACTAGCCACAGATACGCAGTATTTT. As protein: CASSYAGLATDTQYF.

The V and J genes are TRBV7-2 and TRBJ1-2; D is possibly TRBD1 (5 bases). Trimming pared 5 bases from V and 7 bases from J, leaving 17 bases between. Germline CDR1 and CDR2: SGHTA and FQGNSA. This CDR3 has 14 residues. CDR3 in amino acids: CASSAGGGMGGYTF. CDR3 DNA sequence: TGTGCCAGCAGCGCTGGGGGGGGGATGGGTGGCTACACCTTC.

The J gene is TRBJ2-1, the V gene TRBV3-1 (or the pseudogene TRBV3-2); 13 nucleotides line up with TRBD2. Per germline, CDR1 LGHDT and CDR2 YNNKEL (reference sequence). CDR3 length: 15 residues. The V and J ends lost 5 bases and 6 bases, in that order; junction bases with no gene match: 4. The CDR3 protein is CASSGGLAGANEQFF. In DNA, the CDR3 is TGTGCCAGCAGCGGAGGACTAGCGGGAGCCAATGAGCAGTTCTTC.

The chain couples TRBV2 to TRBJ2-7; D is ambiguous. From germline, CDR1 is SNHLY and CDR2 FYNNEI. The CDR3 totals 16 residues. V was pared by 4 bases and J by 2 bases, with 18 bases between. This CDR3 reads CASSVPHMQDAYEQYF. The DNA of the CDR3 is TGTGCCAGCAGTGTCCCCCATATGCAGGATGCCTACGAGCAGTACTTC.

The chain recombines TRBV7-2 with TRBJ2-7; maybe TRBD2 (5 bases). Trimming took off 4 bases at V and 1 base at J, with 14 bases between the two ends. The CDR3 length is 15 residues. Germline V lookup: CDR1 SGHTA, CDR2 FQGNSA. The CDR3 loop is CASSSATRGSYEQYF. The DNA for the CDR3 is TGTGCCAGCAGCTCCGCCACTAGAGGTTCCTACGAGCAGTACTTC.

This clone was recorded only once. The V and J genes are TRBV18 and TRBJ1-2, with TRBD1 matching 7 bases. CDR1 KGHSH and CDR2 LQKENI come from the germline V gene. V dropped 2 bases and J dropped 7; count of bases not matched to a gene: 7. The CDR3 has 14 residues. The CDR3 bases are TGTGCCAGCTCACCAGCAGGACAGGAGGGTGGCTACACCTTC. As protein: CASSPAGQEGGYTF.

The V call is TRBV21-1, the J call TRBJ2-3; the D call of TRBD2 is as the table states it, not checked on the DNA. TRBV21-1 constitutes a pseudogene. The CDR3 is 17 residues long. DNA of the CDR3: TGTGCCAGCAGCAAAGCGCTTTGGGTCGGAGCATCCGATACGCAGTATTTT. It is translated as CASSKALWVGASDTQYF.

As to this clone: Within the sample, other DNA sequences also encode this same CDR3. The chain recombines TRBV4-2 with TRBJ2-7; 7 bases are shared with TRBD2. Per germline, CDR1 LGHNA and CDR2 YNFKEQ. The CDR3 has 15 residues. Trimming at V came to 0 bases and at J to 0 bases, leaving 2 bases not matched to a gene. CDR3 sequence reads: CASSQDGGSSYEQYF. The CDR3 region has the DNA TGTGCCAGCAGCCAAGACGGCGGGAGCTCCTACGAGCAGTACTTC.

V and J are TRBV6-5 and TRBJ2-1, with 9 bases fitting TRBD1. Trimming cost V 2 bases and J 9 bases; bases outside gene matches: 11. Looked up from germline, CDR1 is MNHEY and CDR2 is SVGAGI. This CDR3 has 16 amino acids. For the CDR3, the DNA is TGTGCCAGCAGTTACACAGTTGGGGCGGGACAGGGTGAGCAGTTCTTC. This codes for CASSYTVGAGQGEQFF.

The rearrangement uses TRBV4-2 and TRBJ1-6; no reliable D call. The CDR3 spans 15 residues. V lost 0 bases, J lost 6 bases, and 9 bases lay in between. Germline V CDR1 and CDR2: LGHNA, YNFKEQ. CDR3 in DNA: TGTGCCAGCAGCCAAGATCCGGGGTTTAATTCACCCCTCCACTTT. Its protein product is CASSQDPGFNSPLHF.

This chain joins TRBV10-1 and TRBJ2-5; maybe TRBD2 (5 bases). Germline V gene data show CDR1 as WNHNN and CDR2 as SYGVQD (reference sequence). The CDR3 extends over 16 amino acids. Trimming took 1 base from V and 4 from J, leaving 16 bases between them. In DNA, the CDR3 is TGCGCCAGCAGTGAGTTGGGCCGGGGAAGGAGAGAGACCCAGTACTTC. Encoded protein: CASSELGRGRRETQYF.

The CDR3 loop reads CASSSNAGQIVYEQYF. Written as DNA, the CDR3 is TGCGCCAGCAGCTCGAACGCGGGACAGATAGTCTACGAGCAGTACTTC. V gene TRBV5-1 combines with J gene TRBJ2-7, with D perhaps matching TRBD1 (7 bases). In germline, CDR1 is SGHRS, CDR2 YFSETQ. Trimming pared 3 bases from V and 3 bases from J, leaving 19 bases between. The CDR3 is made up of 16 amino acids.

This clone was detected only a few times. This same CDR3 is encoded by further DNA sequences in the sample. The chain's CDR3 is CASSLGGTDTQYF. CDR3 DNA: TGCGCCAGCAGCTTGGGAGGGACAGATACGCAGTATTTT. This sequence joins TRBV5-1 and TRBJ2-3; perhaps TRBD2 as D (5 bases). This CDR3 spans 13 amino acids. The germline V gene has CDR1 SGHRS and CDR2 YFSETQ. V was trimmed by 0 bases and J by 3 bases, leaving 5 bases between them.

The DNA for the CDR3 is TGTGCCAGCAGCTTGCGGAGAGTAGCGGGGCCGGATACGCAGTATTTT. Its protein is CASSLRRVAGPDTQYF. This sequence joins TRBV5-8 and TRBJ2-3; 8 bases match TRBD2. J was trimmed by 6 bases and V by 1 base; bases with no gene match: 10. Germline lookup yields CDR1 SGHTS and CDR2 YDEGEE. The CDR3 sequence is 16 residues long. The full variable domain, with the rest looked up from reference TRBV5-8 and TRBJ2-3, is EAGVTQSPTHLIKTRGQQATLRCSPISGHTSVYWYQQALGLGLQFLLWYDEGEERNRGNFPPRFSGRQFPNYSSELNVNALELEDSALYLCASSLRRVAGPDTQYFGPGTRLTVL.

The rearrangement links TRBV2 to TRBJ1-1, with 7 bases aligning to TRBD1. The CDR3 totals 14 residues. Germline CDR1 SNHLY, CDR2 FYNNEI. After removal of 6 bases from V and 7 bases from J, the junction contained 11 bases not matched to a gene. Here the CDR3 reads CASRKTGQEIEAFF. The CDR3, as DNA: TGTGCCAGCAGGAAGACAGGGCAAGAGATTGAAGCTTTCTTT. The full variable domain, in which reference TRBV2 and TRBJ1-1 provide the parts outside the CDR3, is EPEVTQTPSHQVTQMGQEVILRCVPISNHLYFYWYRQILGQKVEFLVSFYNNEISEKSEIFDDQFSVERPDGSNFTLKIRSTKLEDSAMYFCASRKTGQEIEAFFGQGTRLTVV.

This sequence joins TRBV2 and TRBJ2-1; a possible D gene is TRBD2 (6 bases). The CDR3 contains 16 residues. CDR1 is SNHLY, CDR2 FYNNEI, per germline. V was cut by 4 bases and J by 3 bases, with 16 bases left in between. CDR3 region: CASSGLGGLHYNEQFF. For the CDR3, the DNA is TGTGCCAGCAGTGGCCTTGGGGGACTTCACTACAATGAGCAGTTCTTC.

J is TRBJ2-2 and V is TRBV11-2; 10 bases map to TRBD2. The CDR3 runs to 19 residues. Per germline, CDR1 SGHAT and CDR2 FQNNGV. V lost 5 bases, J lost 4 bases, and 16 bases stayed unmatched. CDR3 protein: CASSRNGLAASGSTGELFF. In DNA, the CDR3 is TGTGCCAGCAGCCGGAACGGACTAGCGGCCTCAGGGAGCACCGGGGAGCTGTTTTTT.

The rearrangement joins TRBV2 to TRBJ1-3; TRBD1 might be the D (6 bases). The germline V gene has CDR1 SNHLY and CDR2 FYNNEI. The CDR3 totals 15 residues. V dropped 3 bases and J dropped 10 bases, with 19 bases sitting between them. CDR3 coding DNA: TGTGCCAGCAGTGAGACGAAAGGGGGATTGCGGACCATATATTTT. This gives the protein CASSETKGGLRTIYF.

The chain couples TRBV5-1 to TRBJ2-2; TRBD2 agrees at 8 bases. V was clipped by 8 bases and J by 3 bases; unmatched bases: 9. Germline V gene data show CDR1 as SGHRS and CDR2 as YFSETQ. CDR3 length: 15 amino acids. This CDR3 reads CASGSGSLDTGELFF. As DNA, the CDR3 is TGCGCCAGTGGGAGCGGGAGTTTGGACACCGGGGAGCTGTTTTTT.

J is TRBJ1-5 and V is TRBV7-2; TRBD1 is a possible D gene (5 bases). V gave up 5 bases and J gave up 6 bases, with 11 bases separating them. CDR1 SGHTA and CDR2 FQGNSA come from the germline V gene. The CDR3 covers 13 residues. CDR3 protein: CASSPSQGQPQHF. The DNA of the CDR3 is TGTGCCAGCAGCCCCTCTCAGGGTCAGCCCCAGCATTTT.